This T cell receptor (beta chain) appears in the sequencing data of a study of blood T cell repertoires in COVID-19. Overall study context: Acute and convalescent COVID-19 specimens originated in the United States, Italy and Spain. T cells, B-cell-depleted T cells, or PBMCs provided the cDNA or gDNA that served as material.

As originally analysed: By means of reference gene primer amplification, nucleated cell counts were estimated. Here immunoSEQ multiplex PCR was the method, and the copy in TCRdb shows in-frame clones only, minus some. V and J calls and clone size are those listed in that table; D and trimming were worked out from the DNA. The profile shows some 120,000 clones, about four fifths of them singletons. The sequenced material came from peripheral blood. The clonotype was recovered from a human donor in a cohort sampled during active COVID-19.

The CDR3 reads CASSYQLAGVQDTQYF. In DNA form, the CDR3 reads TGCGCCAGCAGCTACCAACTAGCGGGAGTTCAAGATACGCAGTATTTT. The genes are TRBV4-1 and TRBJ2-3; TRBD2 matches at 11 bases. V lost 5 bases to trimming and J lost 5 bases; unmatched junction nucleotides: 9. Germline V gives CDR1 MGHRA, CDR2 YSYEKL. The CDR3 runs 16 residues.